The 32 T cell receptor beta chains given below trace back to one sample, sequenced in a study of T cells after yellow fever vaccination. TCRdb re-analysed the 5' RACE reads in MiXCR, keeping a single row per CDR3 protein. The sample shows 450,000 to 600,000 distinct CDR3 sequences, roughly 12% of them seen only once. Sequenced material: PBMCs, taken on the day of the yellow fever booster vaccination. The receptor set was obtained from a man in his thirties or forties who received the YFV17D yellow fever vaccine.

This clonotype was counted only a few times. The chain couples TRBV4-3 to TRBJ1-1; 8 bases are a match to TRBD1. Losses at the gene ends were 1 base for V and 10 bases for J; bases not matched to a gene: 5. Looked up from germline, CDR1 is LGHNA and CDR2 is YSLEER. The CDR3 length is 13 residues. DNA for the CDR3: TGCGCCAGCAGCCAAGGCGGACAGGGTCGAGCTTTCTTT. It yields the protein CASSQGGQGRAFF.

This clonotype appeared a few times. This chain uses TRBV6-5 with TRBJ2-5; a possible D gene is TRBD1 (5 bases). Trimming took 6 bases from V and 5 from J, leaving 19 bases between them. This CDR3 is 15 amino acids long. CDR1 is MNHEY, CDR2 SVGAGI, per germline. The CDR3 loop reads CASSLHQGFRETQYF. Here the CDR3 DNA reads TGTGCCAGCAGCCTTCATCAGGGTTTTAGGGAGACCCAGTACTTC.

This chain links TRBV5-1 with TRBJ2-7; possibly TRBD2 for D (6 bases). This CDR3 is 14 amino acids long. V dropped 5 bases and J dropped 0 bases, with 12 bases sitting between them. CDR1 and CDR2 from the germline V gene are SGHRS and YFSETQ. Here the CDR3 reads CASSPSGLSYEQYF. The CDR3 DNA reads as TGCGCCAGCAGTCCCAGCGGGCTCTCCTACGAGCAGTACTTC.

This clonotype showed up just a few times. At one end, the junction sequence differs from germline, possibly due to a read error. The J gene is TRBJ2-7, the V gene TRBV7-9, with a possible D match to TRBD1 (7 bases). The germline CDR1 and CDR2 sequences are SEHNR and FQNEAQ (reference sequence). The CDR3 extends over 12 amino acids. The CDR3 here is CASSSPSGGGHF. Here the CDR3 DNA reads TGTGCCAGCAGCTCACCCTCAGGGGGAGGCCACTTC.

This clonotype was picked up a small number of times. This sequence joins TRBV27 and TRBJ2-5, with D uncertain. This CDR3 is built from 11 residues. Trimming shortened V by 5 bases and J by 7 bases, and 8 bases separated the two germline ends. Germline assignment: CDR1 MNHEY and CDR2 SMNVEV (reference sequence). The CDR3 DNA reads as TGTGCCAGCAGTCCGTCGGGGACCCAGTACTTC. Residues: CASSPSGTQYF.

V and J are TRBV5-1 and TRBJ1-2; D ambiguous. Trimming stripped 0 bases from V and 14 bases from J, with 11 bases between. Germline CDR1 is SGHRS and CDR2 is YFSETQ. The CDR3 loop spans 11 amino acids. CDR3 DNA sequence: TGCGCCAGCAGCTTGGAGGGCGGCTGGACCTTC. Protein product: CASSLEGGWTF.

This clonotype showed up just a few times. The chain links TRBV5-1 to TRBJ2-3, with no clear D. This CDR3 contains 14 residues. Germline CDR1 is SGHRS and CDR2 is YFSETQ. Trimming stripped 6 bases from V and 1 base from J, with 12 bases between. The CDR3 DNA follows: TGCGCCAGCAATAGGGCTACTGGCACAGATACGCAGTATTTT. Translation: CASNRATGTDTQYF.

The chain has TRBV7-6 and TRBJ2-2; TRBD1 matches at 7 bases. V lost 7 bases to trimming and J lost 7 bases; unmatched junction nucleotides: 12. The CDR3 is 15 residues long. The germline V gene has CDR1 SGHVS and CDR2 FNYEAQ. CDR3 in DNA: TGTGCCAGCACCCTTACGACAGGGAGCGGCGGGGAGCTGTTTTTT. Protein: CASTLTTGSGGELFF.

The rearrangement joins TRBV7-9 to TRBJ2-4; maybe TRBD2 (6 bases). The V gene lost 5 bases and the J gene lost 13 bases, with 12 bases spanning the gap. The length of the CDR3 is 11 residues. Germline V CDR1 and CDR2: SEHNR, FQNEAQ (reference sequence). This chain's CDR3 is CASSPGLQQYF. The CDR3 DNA follows: TGTGCCAGCAGCCCGGGACTTCAACAGTACTTC.

This clonotype occurred a few times. The J gene is TRBJ2-7, the V gene TRBV7-9; D is perhaps TRBD2 (6 bases). V was clipped by 0 bases and J by 2 bases, with 11 bases between them. The CDR3 length is 15 residues. CDR1 is SEHNR, CDR2 FQNEAQ, per germline (reference sequence). The CDR3 region has the DNA TGTGCCAGCAGCTTAGCGCGTAGCGGAGCCTACGAGCAGTACTTC. Translating it yields CASSLARSGAYEQYF.

The chain recombines TRBV12-3 or TRBV12-4 with TRBJ2-5; either TRBD1 or TRBD2 may fit D (5 bases each). This CDR3 has 15 residues. With 7 bases removed from V and 4 bases from J, the gap between germline ends came to 19 bases. DNA for the CDR3: TGTGCCAGCACACTGGGACCAATTGGGGGAGAGACCCAGTACTTC. Its translation is CASTLGPIGGETQYF.

DNA of the CDR3: TGTGCCAGCAGTTTTGCAGGGAATTCACCCCTCCACTTT. This encodes CASSFAGNSPLHF. The chain employs TRBV12-3 or TRBV12-4 and TRBJ1-6; possibly TRBD1 for D (5 bases). The CDR3 is made up of 13 amino acids. V was cut by 3 bases and J by 7 bases, with 7 bases left in between.

This clonotype has a handful of counts. This chain links TRBV6-5 with TRBJ2-2, with TRBD1 matching 9 bases. Germline loops: CDR1 MNHEY, CDR2 SVGAGI. The CDR3 has 15 amino acids. V shed 4 bases and J 4 bases; nucleotides not matched to a gene: 4. The CDR3 sequence is CASSSGQGGTGELFF. The CDR3, as DNA: TGTGCCAGCAGTTCGGGACAGGGCGGCACCGGGGAGCTGTTTTTT.

The chain carries TRBV13 and TRBJ2-3; 10 bases fit TRBD2. The CDR3 runs 16 residues. In germline, CDR1 is PRHDT, CDR2 FYEKMQ (reference sequence). The V segment lost 4 bases and the J segment 6 bases; nucleotides outside the gene matches: 10. CDR3 protein: CASSSALAGVGDTQYF. Written as DNA, the CDR3 is TGTGCCAGCAGCTCGGCGCTAGCGGGAGTGGGGGATACGCAGTATTTT. Full variable domain (remainder filled in from reference TRBV13 and TRBJ2-3): AAGVIQSPRHLIKEKRETATLKCYPIPRHDTVYWYQQGPGQDPQFLISFYEKMQSDKGSIPDRFSAQQFSDYHSELNMSSLELGDSALYFCASSSALAGVGDTQYFGPGTRLTVL.

This clonotype was counted a few times. This chain links TRBV20-1 with TRBJ2-5; weak D call: TRBD1 (6 bases). This CDR3 region has 11 residues. V lost 3 bases and J 9 bases, leaving 11 bases between the germline ends. From germline, CDR1 is DFQATT and CDR2 SNEGSKA (reference sequence). CDR3 protein: CSASPRGSQYF. As DNA, the CDR3 is TGCAGTGCTAGCCCCAGGGGTTCCCAGTACTTC.

V gene TRBV14 combines with J gene TRBJ2-2, with 9 bases identical to TRBD2. J lost 8 bases, V lost 3 bases, and 13 bases had no gene match. Germline lookup yields CDR1 SGHDN and CDR2 FVKESK. The CDR3 loop spans 17 amino acids. This chain's CDR3 is CASSHGASGIRTGELFF. The CDR3 DNA is TGTGCCAGCAGCCATGGGGCTAGCGGGATCCGTACGGGGGAGCTGTTTTTT. The full variable domain, in which reference TRBV14 and TRBJ2-2 provide the parts outside the CDR3, is EAGVTQFPSHSVIEKGQTVTLRCDPISGHDNLYWYRRVMGKEIKFLLHFVKESKQDESGMPNNRFLAERTGGTYSTLKVQPAELEDSGVYFCASSHGASGIRTGELFFGEGSRLTVL.

The J gene is TRBJ2-2, the V gene TRBV6-1, with D unclear. Germline V gene sequence: CDR1 MNHNS, CDR2 SASEGT. This CDR3 spans 13 amino acids. Trimming took off 5 bases at V and 6 bases at J, with 10 bases between the two ends. DNA for the CDR3: TGTGCCAGCAGTCAAATACTGGCCGGGGAGCTGTTTTTT. This encodes CASSQILAGELFF.

The chain joins TRBV29-1 to TRBJ1-5; 8 bases are a match to TRBD1. With V trimmed by 6 bases and J by 2 bases, 3 bases remained unmatched. This CDR3 has 13 residues. CDR1 is SQVTM and CDR2 is ANQGSEA in the germline V gene. The DNA for the CDR3 is TGCAGCGTGACAGGGGTCGGCAATCAGCCCCAGCATTTT. It translates to CSVTGVGNQPQHF.

This clonotype was counted only a few times. The rearrangement joins TRBV7-6 to TRBJ2-3, with D perhaps TRBD1 (6 bases). This CDR3 region has 14 residues. Germline V CDR1 and CDR2: SGHVS, FNYEAQ. With 5 bases removed from V and 2 bases from J, the gap between germline ends came to 11 bases. In DNA form, the CDR3 reads TGTGCCAGCAGCCTGACAGGAGACACAGATACGCAGTATTTT. The encoded protein is CASSLTGDTDTQYF.

This clonotype was detected a few times. The chain joins TRBV20-1 to TRBJ2-7, with 10 bases fitting TRBD2. The trim removed 1 base at V and 0 bases at J, leaving 12 bases unmatched. This CDR3 is built from 18 residues. Germline V gives CDR1 DFQATT, CDR2 SNEGSKA (reference sequence). CDR3 nucleotide sequence: TGCAGTGCTAGAGGGGGCTTTAGCGGGAGGTTTTACTCCTACGAGCAGTACTTC. Encoded protein: CSARGGFSGRFYSYEQYF.

This clonotype showed up just a few times. The chain joins TRBV29-1 to TRBJ2-1; 7 bases match TRBD2. With V trimmed by 1 base and J by 0 bases, 12 bases remained unmatched. Germline V gives CDR1 SQVTM, CDR2 ANQGSEA. This CDR3 comprises 18 residues. The CDR3 is CSVEGAGEFGISYNEQFF. DNA for the CDR3: TGCAGCGTTGAAGGGGCGGGAGAATTTGGTATCTCCTACAATGAGCAGTTCTTC.

The chain combines TRBV10-3 with TRBJ2-7; D may be TRBD2 (5 bases). The ends were cut back, 2 bases at V and 6 bases at J, with 17 bases in the middle. Germline V gene sequence: CDR1 ENHRY, CDR2 SYGVKD. The CDR3 has 15 amino acids. The CDR3 loop is CAISEHQQDYPEQYF. In nucleotides, the CDR3 is TGTGCCATCAGTGAGCACCAACAAGACTATCCCGAGCAGTACTTC.

A few counts support this clonotype. The chain carries TRBV20-1 and TRBJ2-7; 8 bases agree with TRBD2. V trimming: 6 bases; J trimming: 4 bases; junction bases outside the gene matches: 11. Looked up from germline, CDR1 is DFQATT and CDR2 is SNEGSKA (reference sequence). The length of the CDR3 is 14 residues. The DNA of the CDR3 is TGCAGTGCCGGGGGAGCGGGAGTTCTGTACGAGCAGTACTTC. As protein: CSAGGAGVLYEQYF.

The genes are TRBV7-9 and TRBJ1-1, with unresolved D. Looked up from germline, CDR1 is SEHNR and CDR2 is FQNEAQ (reference sequence). Trimming pared 5 bases from V and 4 bases from J, leaving 23 bases between. The CDR3 is 17 residues long. CDR3 in amino acids: CASSPRPSSMRPTEAFF. The CDR3 bases are TGTGCCAGCAGCCCAAGACCCTCTAGCATGCGGCCCACTGAAGCTTTCTTT.

This clonotype came up a few times. The gene calls are TRBV14 and TRBJ2-2; 12 bases are a match to TRBD2. The CDR3 consists of 19 residues. Germline V gene sequence: CDR1 SGHDN, CDR2 FVKESK. J was trimmed by 1 base and V by 0 bases; bases with no gene match: 6. CDR3: CASSQDRRLAGENTGELFF. The CDR3 bases are TGTGCCAGCAGCCAAGATAGGCGACTAGCGGGGGAGAACACCGGGGAGCTGTTTTTT.

This clonotype showed up just a few times. J is TRBJ2-5 and V is TRBV27; 10 bases map to TRBD1. Losses at the gene ends were 4 bases for V and 4 bases for J; bases not matched to a gene: 3. The CDR3 extends over 14 amino acids. Looked up from germline, CDR1 is MNHEY and CDR2 is SMNVEV (reference sequence). The DNA of the CDR3 is TGTGCCAGCAGTTCGGGACAGGGGATAGAGACCCAGTACTTC. Its translation is CASSSGQGIETQYF.

This clonotype was seen a few times. The chain combines TRBV20-1 with TRBJ1-1, with D tentatively TRBD1 (5 bases). The CDR3 spans 14 residues. Trimming cost V 6 bases and J 4 bases, with 18 bases left between them. Germline loops: CDR1 DFQATT, CDR2 SNEGSKA (reference sequence). The DNA of the CDR3 is TGCAGTGCAACAAACCCCCAGGGTTCCACTGAAGCTTTCTTT. Its protein is CSATNPQGSTEAFF.

This clonotype has just a few counts. This chain connects TRBV5-1 to TRBJ2-1; D unclear. Trimming pared 1 base from V and 4 bases from J, leaving 9 bases between. CDR1 is SGHRS and CDR2 is YFSETQ in the germline V gene. This CDR3 comprises 14 residues. This chain's CDR3 is CASSLRYGYNEQFF. CDR3 sequence (DNA): TGCGCCAGCAGCTTGAGGTACGGATACAATGAGCAGTTCTTC.

In its sample, this clonotype was seen a few times. CDR3 region: CASSLQVTGQPQHF. The CDR3 DNA sequence: TGTGCCAGCAGCTTACAGGTTACGGGACAGCCCCAGCATTTT. The chain is built from TRBV5-5 and TRBJ1-5, with D tentatively TRBD1 (5 bases). The CDR3 covers 14 residues. V lost 2 bases to trimming and J lost 7 bases, with 13 bases between them. Germline values: CDR1 SGHKS, CDR2 YYEKEE (reference sequence).

This sequence joins TRBV7-2 and TRBJ2-2; D not certain. Trimming cost V 2 bases and J 6 bases, with 16 bases left between them. The length of the CDR3 is 16 residues. Germline V lookup: CDR1 SGHTA, CDR2 FQGNSA. The CDR3 region is CASSLIRVDLAGELFF. DNA for the CDR3: TGTGCCAGCAGCTTAATCCGTGTTGATCTCGCCGGGGAGCTGTTTTTT.

This clonotype was picked up a small number of times. The genes are TRBV11-1 and TRBJ1-1; no reliable D call. CDR1 and CDR2 (germline): SGHAT, FQDESV (reference sequence). Trimming stripped 4 bases from V and 0 bases from J, with 21 bases between. The length of the CDR3 is 18 residues. CDR3 protein: CASSSPLGVGSLNTEAFF. The CDR3 DNA reads as TGTGCCAGCAGCTCACCTCTCGGGGTGGGCAGCCTGAACACTGAAGCTTTCTTT.

This clonotype turned up a few times. This may stem from a read error, because a much larger clone lies one nucleotide away. This chain uses TRBV15 with TRBJ2-5; TRBD2 is a possible D gene (7 bases). Germline V gene lookup returns CDR1 LNHNV and CDR2 YYDKDF (reference sequence). CDR3 length: 15 amino acids. Here the CDR3 DNA reads TGTCCCACCAGCAGAGGGGGGGGGCAGCAAGAGACCCAGTACTTC. Its protein is CPTSRGGGQQETQYF.